This TCR beta chain was identified in a study of shared clonotypes between healthy human individuals. The overall study: CD4 naive cells filled three plates per donor, CD4 memory three, CD8 naive two and CD8 memory one.

Study-wide findings and caveats: Naive CD4 clonotypes were shared across a few donors at around 5.4%. Although depth was large, rarefaction showed that sequencing of the sorted subsets was incomplete.

Sequenced by immunoSEQ multiplex PCR; TCRdb stores in-frame clones only, minus some. The sample consists of about 2 million clones, 95% of them appearing once. CDR3 size: 16 residues. Trimming cost V 3 bases and J 4 bases, with 15 bases left between them. Germline V lookup: CDR1 LGHNA, CDR2 YSLEER. Participating donors were healthy, HIV-negative adults free of recent acute infections or vaccinations. Of note for this clone: Antigen: not known.

The clonotype was recovered from a man between 18 and 29 years old in good health. The chain uses TRBV4-3 and TRBJ1-4; tentatively, D is TRBD1 (5 bases). The sequencing input was naive CD4+ T cells sorted from blood. As for subset: CD45RA+ positively selected. In DNA form, the CDR3 reads TGCGCCAGCAGCCAGAACAAGCAGGGTGGTAATGAAAAACTGTTTTTT. This translates into CASSQNKQGGNEKLFF.